This T cell receptor beta chain was captured by sequencing in a study of blood T cells in healthy people across ages. Worth noting for this clonotype: Its antigen is undetermined.

Between the trimmed V and J ends, which lost 1 base and 1 base, there was a span of 7 bases. In germline, CDR1 is SQVTM, CDR2 ANQGSEA. This CDR3 is 14 amino acids long. Study conclusions and caveats: With donor CMV status unknown, expanded clonotype changes were possibly confounded.

Together with a sample-barcoded 5' primer, a J-beta primer mix was included in a second PCR lasting 7 to 11 cycles. TCRdb re-derived calls from the 5' RACE reads in MiXCR, one entry per CDR3 protein. The data show roughly 1 million distinct CDR3 sequences, under 30% seen once. These same data were also listed under a study on T cells of mothers and their children.

This clonotype was obtained from a girl aged 2 to 10 in good health. Specimen: blood. The chain carries TRBV29-1 and TRBJ2-2; D unclear. The CDR3 coding sequence is TGCAGCGTTGAAGTCAACAGGAACACCGGGGAGCTGTTTTTT. It codes for CSVEVNRNTGELFF.